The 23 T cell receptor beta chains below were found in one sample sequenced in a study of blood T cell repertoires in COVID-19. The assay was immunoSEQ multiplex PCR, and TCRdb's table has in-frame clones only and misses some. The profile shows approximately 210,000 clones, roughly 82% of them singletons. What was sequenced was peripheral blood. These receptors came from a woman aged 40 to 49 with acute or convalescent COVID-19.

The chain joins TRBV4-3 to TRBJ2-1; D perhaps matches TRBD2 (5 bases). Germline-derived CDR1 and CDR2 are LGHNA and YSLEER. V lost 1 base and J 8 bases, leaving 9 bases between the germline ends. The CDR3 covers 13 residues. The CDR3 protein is CASSQARGYEQFF. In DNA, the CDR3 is TGCGCCAGCAGCCAAGCTCGGGGATATGAGCAGTTCTTC.

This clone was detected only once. CDR3 in DNA: TGTGCCAGCAGCTCAGGGGGTTTTGGTCAGCCCCAGCATTTT. Its protein product is CASSSGGFGQPQHF. The chain is built from TRBV7-2 and TRBJ1-5, with 7 bases fitting TRBD1. The CDR3 contains 14 residues. Germline assignment: CDR1 SGHTA and CDR2 FQGNSA. With 4 bases clipped from V and 6 bases from J, the junction kept 6 bases outside the gene matches.

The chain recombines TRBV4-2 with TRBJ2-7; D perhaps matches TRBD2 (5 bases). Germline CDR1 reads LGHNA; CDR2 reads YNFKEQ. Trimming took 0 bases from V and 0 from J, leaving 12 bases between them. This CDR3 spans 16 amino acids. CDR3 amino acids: CASSQDLTIPSYEQYF. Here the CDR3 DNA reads TGTGCCAGCAGCCAAGATTTGACTATCCCCTCCTACGAGCAGTACTTC.

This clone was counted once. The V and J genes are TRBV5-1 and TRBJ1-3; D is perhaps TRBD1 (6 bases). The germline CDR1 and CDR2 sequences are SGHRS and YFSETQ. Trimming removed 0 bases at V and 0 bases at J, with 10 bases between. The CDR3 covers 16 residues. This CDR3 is CASSLVGGSSGNTIYF. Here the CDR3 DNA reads TGCGCCAGCAGCTTGGTAGGGGGAAGCTCTGGAAACACCATATATTTT.

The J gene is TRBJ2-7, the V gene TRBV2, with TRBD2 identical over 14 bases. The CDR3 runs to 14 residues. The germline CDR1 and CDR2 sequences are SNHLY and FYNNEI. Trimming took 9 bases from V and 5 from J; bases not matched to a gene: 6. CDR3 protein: CASRTSGGPDEQYF. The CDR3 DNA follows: TGTGCCAGTCGGACTAGCGGGGGGCCTGACGAGCAGTACTTC.

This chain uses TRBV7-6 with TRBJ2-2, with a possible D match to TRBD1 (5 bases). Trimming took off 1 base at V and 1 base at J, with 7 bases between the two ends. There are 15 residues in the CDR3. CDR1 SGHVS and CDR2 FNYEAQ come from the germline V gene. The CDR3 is CASSLGTGNTGELFF. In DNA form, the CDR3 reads TGTGCCAGCAGCTTAGGAACAGGGAACACCGGGGAGCTGTTTTTT.

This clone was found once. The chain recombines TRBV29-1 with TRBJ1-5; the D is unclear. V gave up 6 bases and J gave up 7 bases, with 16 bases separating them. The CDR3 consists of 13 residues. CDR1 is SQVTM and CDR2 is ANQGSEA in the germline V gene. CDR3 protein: CSVEGGLGQPQHF. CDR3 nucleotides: TGCAGCGTCGAGGGAGGGTTGGGGCAGCCCCAGCATTTT.

CDR3 sequence: CATSSPPTGREKLFF. DNA for the CDR3: TGTGCCACCAGCAGCCCTCCGACAGGACGGGAAAAACTGTTTTTT. V gene TRBV15 combines with J gene TRBJ1-4, with D tentatively TRBD1 (6 bases). Germline V gives CDR1 LNHNV, CDR2 YYDKDF (reference sequence). The V end lost 3 bases, the J end lost 8 bases, and 16 bases lay between the germline ends. This CDR3 contains 15 residues. The full variable domain, its missing parts supplied by reference TRBV15 and TRBJ1-4, is DAMVIQNPRYQVTQFGKPVTLSCSQTLNHNVMYWYQQKSSQAPKLLFHYYDKDFNNEADTPDNFQSRRPNTSFCFLDIRSPGLGDTAMYLCATSSPPTGREKLFFGSGTQLSVL.

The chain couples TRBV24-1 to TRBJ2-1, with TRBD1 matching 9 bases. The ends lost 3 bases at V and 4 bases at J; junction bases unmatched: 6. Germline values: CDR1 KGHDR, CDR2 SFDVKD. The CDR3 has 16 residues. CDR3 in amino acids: CATSDIGTGTYNEQFF. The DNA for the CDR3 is TGTGCCACCAGTGATATAGGGACAGGGACATACAATGAGCAGTTCTTC.

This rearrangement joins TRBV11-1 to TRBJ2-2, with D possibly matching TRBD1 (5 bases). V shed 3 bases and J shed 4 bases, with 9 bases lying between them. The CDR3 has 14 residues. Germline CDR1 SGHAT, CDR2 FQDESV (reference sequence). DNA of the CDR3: TGTGCCAGCAGCTTGGGCAGGGTCACCGGGGAGCTGTTTTTT. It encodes CASSLGRVTGELFF.

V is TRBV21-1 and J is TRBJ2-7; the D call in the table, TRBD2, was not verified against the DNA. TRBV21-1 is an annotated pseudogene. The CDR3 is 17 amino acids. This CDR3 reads CASSKDNIGFDVYEQYF. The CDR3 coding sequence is TGTGCCAGCAGCAAAGATAATATCGGGTTCGACGTTTACGAGCAGTACTTC.

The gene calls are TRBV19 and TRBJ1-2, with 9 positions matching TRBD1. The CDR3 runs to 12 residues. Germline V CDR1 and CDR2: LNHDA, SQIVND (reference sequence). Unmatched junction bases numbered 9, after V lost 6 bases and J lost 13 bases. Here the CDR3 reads CASRPGQGKCTF. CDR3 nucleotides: TGTGCCAGTAGACCTGGACAGGGGAAGTGCACCTTC.

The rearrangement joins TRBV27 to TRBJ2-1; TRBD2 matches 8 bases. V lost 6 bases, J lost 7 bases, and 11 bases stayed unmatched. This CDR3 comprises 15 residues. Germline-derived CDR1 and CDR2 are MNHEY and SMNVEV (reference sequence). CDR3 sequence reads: CASRSRGEILNEQFF. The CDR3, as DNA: TGTGCCAGCAGGTCGCGGGGGGAAATCTTGAATGAGCAGTTCTTC.

Here the CDR3 reads CASSYTQGSEQYF. The CDR3 DNA is TGTGCCAGCAGCTATACACAGGGAAGCGAGCAGTACTTC. This chain connects TRBV7-9 to TRBJ2-7, with a possible D match to TRBD1 (6 bases). Trimming cost V 4 bases and J 6 bases, with 13 bases left between them. CDR3 length: 13 amino acids. Germline CDR1 reads SEHNR; CDR2 reads FQNEAQ (reference sequence).

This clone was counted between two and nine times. The CDR3 here is CASRQGGAVSNYGYTF. As DNA, the CDR3 is TGTGCCAGCAGACAAGGGGGCGCGGTATCTAACTATGGCTACACCTTC. This chain connects TRBV2 to TRBJ1-2; 7 positions agree with TRBD1. V shed 6 bases and J 0 bases; nucleotides not matched to a gene: 10. Per the germline V gene, CDR1 is SNHLY and CDR2 is FYNNEI. This CDR3 has 16 amino acids.

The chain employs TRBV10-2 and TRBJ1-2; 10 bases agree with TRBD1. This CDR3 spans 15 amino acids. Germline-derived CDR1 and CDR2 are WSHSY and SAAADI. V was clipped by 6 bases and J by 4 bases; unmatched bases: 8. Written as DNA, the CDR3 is TGCGCCAGCAGCGACAGGGGGCGGACATTCTATGGCTACACCTTC. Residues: CASSDRGRTFYGYTF.

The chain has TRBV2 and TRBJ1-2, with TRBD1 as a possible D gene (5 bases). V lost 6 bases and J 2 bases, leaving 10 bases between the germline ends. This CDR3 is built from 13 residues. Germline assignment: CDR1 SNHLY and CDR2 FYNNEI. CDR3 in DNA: TGTGCCAGCAGGACAGACAAAAACTATGGCTACACCTTC. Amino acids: CASRTDKNYGYTF. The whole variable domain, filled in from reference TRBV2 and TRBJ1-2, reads EPEVTQTPSHQVTQMGQEVILRCVPISNHLYFYWYRQILGQKVEFLVSFYNNEISEKSEIFDDQFSVERPDGSNFTLKIRSTKLEDSAMYFCASRTDKNYGYTFGSGTRLTVV.

The CDR3: CASSENPGLVKRGSYEQYF. The CDR3 bases are TGTGCCAGCAGTGAAAATCCTGGGCTTGTGAAGCGGGGAAGCTACGAGCAGTACTTC. The chain recombines TRBV2 with TRBJ2-7, with 7 bases aligning to TRBD2. From germline, CDR1 is SNHLY and CDR2 FYNNEI. With 2 bases clipped from V and 3 bases from J, the junction kept 19 bases outside the gene matches. The length of the CDR3 is 19 residues.

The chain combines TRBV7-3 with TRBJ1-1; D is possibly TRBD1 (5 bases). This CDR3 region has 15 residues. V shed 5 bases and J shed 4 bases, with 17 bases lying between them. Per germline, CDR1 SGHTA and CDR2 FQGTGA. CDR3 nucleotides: TGTGCCAGCAGCCCTACAGGCAGGGAGGCCACTGAAGCTTTCTTT. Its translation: CASSPTGREATEAFF.

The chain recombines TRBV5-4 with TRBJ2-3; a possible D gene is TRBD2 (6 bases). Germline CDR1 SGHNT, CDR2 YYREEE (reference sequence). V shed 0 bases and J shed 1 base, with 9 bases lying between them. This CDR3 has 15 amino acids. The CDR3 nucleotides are TGTGCCAGCAGCTTGGGGGGGGACGGCACAGATACGCAGTATTTT. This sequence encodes CASSLGGDGTDTQYF.

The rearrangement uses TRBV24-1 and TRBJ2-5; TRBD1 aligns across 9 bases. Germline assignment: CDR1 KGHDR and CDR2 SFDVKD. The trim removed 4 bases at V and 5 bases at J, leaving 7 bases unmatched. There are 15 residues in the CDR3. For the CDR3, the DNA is TGTGCCACCAGTGACCGACAGACAGGGGGGGAGACCCAGTACTTC. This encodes CATSDRQTGGETQYF.

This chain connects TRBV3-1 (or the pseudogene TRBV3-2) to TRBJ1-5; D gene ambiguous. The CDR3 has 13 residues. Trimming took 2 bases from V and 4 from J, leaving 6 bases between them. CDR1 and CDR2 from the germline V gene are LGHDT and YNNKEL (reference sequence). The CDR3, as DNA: TGTGCCAGCAGCCAATACACGAATCAGCCCCAGCATTTT. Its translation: CASSQYTNQPQHF.

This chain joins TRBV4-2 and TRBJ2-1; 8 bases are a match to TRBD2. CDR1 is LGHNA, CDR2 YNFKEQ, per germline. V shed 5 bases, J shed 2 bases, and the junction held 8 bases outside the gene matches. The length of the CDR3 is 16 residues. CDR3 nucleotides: TGTGCCAGCAGCTCACTCCGGGAGGGCGCCTACAATGAGCAGTTCTTC. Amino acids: CASSSLREGAYNEQFF.